This T cell receptor (beta chain) was identified in a study of tumor-infiltrating lymphocytes in localized non-small cell lung cancer. General study findings and limits: Tumor T-cell fraction was not associated with recurrence-free survival. IM1 and IM2 tumors showed no difference in T-cell fraction. Not all patients were TCR sequenced, owing to tissue quantity. Different pieces of the same tissue went to different assays, confounding technical variation with intratumor heterogeneity.

This CDR3 is 15 amino acids long. The V segment lost 0 bases and the J segment 1 base; nucleotides outside the gene matches: 3. Per the germline V gene, CDR1 is SGHRS and CDR2 is YFSETQ. Worth noting for this clone: The target antigen is unknown.

Using immunoSEQ multiplex PCR, the repertoire was profiled, and TCRdb retains in-frame clones only, with some absent. The profile covers approximately 15,000 clones, with about 77% appearing a single time and about 4% taken by the ten largest. The chain carries TRBV5-1 and TRBJ2-7, with 8 bases lining up with TRBD2. The material sequenced was lung tumor tissue. The sequence was collected from a human donor with non-small cell lung cancer. The CDR3: CASSLVTGGSYEQYF. Written as DNA, the CDR3 is TGCGCCAGCAGCTTGGTGACGGGAGGGTCCTACGAGCAGTACTTC.